The clone carrying this T cell receptor (beta chain) is medium-sized in the sample. V dropped 6 bases and J dropped 2 bases, with 14 bases sitting between them. This CDR3 region has 15 residues. Germline CDR1 and CDR2: LNHDA and SQIVND (reference sequence). This specimen comes from a study of sequential checkpoint blockade in melanoma. Generated by immunoSEQ multiplex PCR, the TCRdb table keeps only in-frame clones and is missing some. The sample records about 12,000 clones, 60% to 75% being singletons. The treatment was: randomized to nivolumab then ipilimumab (arm A) or the reverse (arm B). Patients had received no earlier DNA-damaging chemotherapy. From thawed PBMCs, live CD3+CD8+ cells negative for CD19 and CD56 were sorted.

Sequencing used CD8+ T cells sorted from blood (inferred from file names), obtained from a patient given nivolumab and ipilimumab in sequence. The TCR originated in a human donor with melanoma. This chain joins TRBV19 and TRBJ1-3, with unresolved D. CDR3 sequence reads: CASRILDGAGNTIYF. The CDR3, as DNA: TGTGCCAGTAGGATCCTCGACGGAGCTGGAAACACCATATATTTT.